This TCR beta chain originates from a study of spatial heterogeneity in lung cancer (dated by TCRdb to the late 2010s). Regarding the complete study: The donors were around 69 patients from the lung TRACERx cohort who had early-stage, untreated non-small cell lung cancer. Follow-up PBMC samples were sequenced whenever available, with the median time to follow-up being two to three years after resection. Beta-chain transcripts were consistently detected in greater numbers than alpha-chain transcripts, which likely reflects a higher abundance of beta-chain transcripts. In the raw uncorrected reads, each unique combination of TCR and UMI appeared on average more than ten times. In non-small cell lung cancer, the study made a quantitative comparison of TCR alpha and beta repertoires among multiple tumor regions, matched nontumor lung and blood. TCR repertoire features were related to nonsynonymous mutation counts determined by whole-exome sequencing of tumor tissue. At surgery, hundreds of tumor regions, roughly 62 matched nontumor lung samples and more than 50 PBMC samples were TCR-sequenced for both alpha and beta chains.

Regarding this clonotype: There is no known antigen for this receptor. One base away there is no much larger clone; base qualities are not given.

Receptor amplification or capture employed 5' RACE. TCRdb lists the instrument as NextSeq 500. The TCR library protocol attached a unique molecular identifier to each TCR cDNA molecule to allow correction of PCR and sequencing errors. In the authors' own workflow: TCR identification, UMI-based error correction and CDR3 extraction were performed with Decombinator tools. Expanded TCRs were defined as those above a frequency of 2 per 1,000, corresponding to the top 1% of the tumor frequency distribution. Each repertoire was subsampled 100 times to 5,000 TCRs, after which Renyi diversity was computed with the R vegan package. CDR3 similarity networks were constructed using string-kernel similarity of amino acid triplets, with links drawn between CDR3s whose pairwise similarity was above 0.82. In TCRdb, the public reads were trimmed at Q25 with fastp and aligned with MiXCR, with productive beta chains retained. Rows merge per CDR3 protein into single entries with the most common DNA and genes. The V and J calls come from TCRdb's annotation, not from the publication. A total of fewer than 50,000 distinct CDR3 sequences appear in this sample, roughly 10% of them only once. In total, the top ten clones hold 17% of the sample.

This specimen's time point label, per the study, means: blood at routine non-recurrence follow-up after resection. Whole RNA extracted from tumor and nontumor lung tissue, or from cryopreserved PBMC samples, was used for TCR sequencing without cell sorting. Only patients with enough RNA available from two or more tumor regions were chosen for TCR sequencing. Results the study describes overall, beyond this receptor: Comparisons of baseline and follow-up blood repertoires included only around 15 patients. Additional single-cell paired TCR alpha and beta sequencing was considered necessary to confirm, at a functional level, the hypothesis that regional TCRs recognize regional mutations. Ubiquitous expanded tumor TCRs showed up in blood more often at tumor resection than at routine follow-up.

From cysteine to phenylalanine, the CDR3 is 13 amino acids long. Only the CDR3 DNA stays, 39 bases, in frame from base 1. V is shortened by 0 bases, J by 2 bases, and the region joining them spans 5 bases. For CDR1 and CDR2, the germline V gene lists SGHRS and YFSETQ. The rearranged chain carries TRBV5-1 and TRBJ2-5, with the D gene not clear enough to name. Here the sequenced sample was PBMCs, taken at follow-up. The clonotype was recovered from a female donor with early-stage non-small cell lung cancer. The sequence in DNA is TGCGCCAGCAGCTTGGAACAGCAAGAGACCCAGTACTTC. Its product reads: CASSLEQQETQYF.